This T cell receptor (beta chain) was identified in a study of blood T cell repertoires in COVID-19. Looking at the study overall: In each case, the material was cDNA or gDNA derived from T cells, B-cell-depleted T cells, or PBMCs.

Data came from immunoSEQ multiplex PCR; TCRdb stores just in-frame clones and leaves some out. The sample contains about 140,000 clones, 70% to 90% of which appear only once. Germline assignment: CDR1 MNHEY and CDR2 SMNVEV (reference sequence). V gave up 5 bases and J gave up 1 base; unmatched junction bases: 8. CDR3 length equals 17 residues. This receptor was obtained from a woman aged 50 to 60 with acute COVID-19. Sequencing was performed on PBMCs or T cells enriched from blood (not recorded which). The rearrangement links TRBV27 to TRBJ2-3; 11 bases match TRBD1. In DNA form, the CDR3 reads TGTGCCAGCAGTCCCTGGACAGGGGGCTTGGGCACAGATACGCAGTATTTT. It codes for CASSPWTGGLGTDTQYF.